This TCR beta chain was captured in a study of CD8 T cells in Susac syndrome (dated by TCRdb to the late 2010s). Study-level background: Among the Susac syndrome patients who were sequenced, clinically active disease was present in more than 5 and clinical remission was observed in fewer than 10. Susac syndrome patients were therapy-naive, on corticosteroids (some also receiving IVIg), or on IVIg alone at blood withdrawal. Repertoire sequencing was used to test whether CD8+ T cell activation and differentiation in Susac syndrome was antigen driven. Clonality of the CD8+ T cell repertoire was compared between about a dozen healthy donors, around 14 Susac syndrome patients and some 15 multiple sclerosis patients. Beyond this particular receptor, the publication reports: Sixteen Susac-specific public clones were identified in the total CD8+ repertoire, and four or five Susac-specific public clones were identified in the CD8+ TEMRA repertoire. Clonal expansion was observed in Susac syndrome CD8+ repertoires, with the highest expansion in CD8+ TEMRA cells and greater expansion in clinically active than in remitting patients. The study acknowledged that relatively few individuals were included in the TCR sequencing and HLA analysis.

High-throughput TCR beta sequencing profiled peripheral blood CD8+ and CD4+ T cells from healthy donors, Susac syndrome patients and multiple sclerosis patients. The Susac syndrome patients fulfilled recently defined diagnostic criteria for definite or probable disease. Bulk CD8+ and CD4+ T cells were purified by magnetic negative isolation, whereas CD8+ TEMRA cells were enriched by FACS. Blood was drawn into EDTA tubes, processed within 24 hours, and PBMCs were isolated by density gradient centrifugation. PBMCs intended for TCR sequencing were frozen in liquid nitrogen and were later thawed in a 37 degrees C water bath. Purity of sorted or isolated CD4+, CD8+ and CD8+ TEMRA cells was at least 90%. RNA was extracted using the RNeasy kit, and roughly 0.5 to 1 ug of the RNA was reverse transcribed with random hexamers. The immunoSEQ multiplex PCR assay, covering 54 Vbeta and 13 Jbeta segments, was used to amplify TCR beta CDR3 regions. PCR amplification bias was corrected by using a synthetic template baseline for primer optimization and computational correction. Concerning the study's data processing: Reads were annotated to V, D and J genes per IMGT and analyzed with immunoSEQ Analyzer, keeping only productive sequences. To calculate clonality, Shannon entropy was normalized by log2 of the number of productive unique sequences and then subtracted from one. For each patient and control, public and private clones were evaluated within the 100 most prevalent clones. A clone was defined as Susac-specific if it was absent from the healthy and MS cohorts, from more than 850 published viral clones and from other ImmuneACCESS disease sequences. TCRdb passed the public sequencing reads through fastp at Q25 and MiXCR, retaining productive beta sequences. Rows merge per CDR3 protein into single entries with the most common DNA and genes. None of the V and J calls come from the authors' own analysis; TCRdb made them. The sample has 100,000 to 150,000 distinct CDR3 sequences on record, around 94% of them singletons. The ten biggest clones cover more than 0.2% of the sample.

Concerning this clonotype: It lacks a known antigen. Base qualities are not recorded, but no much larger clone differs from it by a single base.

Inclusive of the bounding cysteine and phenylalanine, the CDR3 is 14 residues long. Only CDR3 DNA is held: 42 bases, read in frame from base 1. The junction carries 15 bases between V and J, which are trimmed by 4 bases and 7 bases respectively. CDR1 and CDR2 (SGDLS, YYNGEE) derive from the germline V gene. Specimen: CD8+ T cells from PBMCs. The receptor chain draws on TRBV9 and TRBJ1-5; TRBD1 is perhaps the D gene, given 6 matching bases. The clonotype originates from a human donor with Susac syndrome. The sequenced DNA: TGTGCCAGCAGCCCAGGGCAGGGGACGCAGCCCCAGCATTTT. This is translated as CASSPGQGTQPQHF.